The present T cell receptor (beta chain) was sequenced within a study of a mutant IDH1 vaccine in newly diagnosed glioma. Study background: Beginning 4-6 weeks after radiotherapy alone, or with temozolomide cycles, vaccination took place. Treated patients, averaging about 40 years, were 62.5% male and approximately 38% female.

On this clone itself: Its antigen is unidentified.

Profiled with immunoSEQ multiplex PCR; TCRdb holds only in-frame clones, not every one. This table holds about 120,000 clones, about 90% found once. As to time point: week 11, during vaccination. A 20-mer mutant IDH1 peptide at 300 ug was injected subcutaneously with topical imiquimod. The astrocytomas were IDH1-mutant, ATRX-negative, and WHO grade 3 or 4. Germline lookup yields CDR1 SGHRS and CDR2 YFSETQ. V lost 4 bases and J 5 bases, leaving 10 bases between the germline ends. The CDR3 spans 14 residues. Study results and limitations: Pseudoprogression showed no apparent link to changes in top peripheral T cell clonotypes.

The chain combines TRBV5-1 with TRBJ1-6; no definite D call. The sequence came from a woman aged 45-60 years with glioma. Here the sequenced sample was PBMCs, taken from a glioma patient whose treatment included an IDH1 peptide vaccine. This chain's CDR3 is CASSTGTHNSPLHF. CDR3 nucleotides: TGCGCCAGCAGCACGGGAACTCATAATTCACCCCTCCACTTT.